This T cell receptor (beta chain) was obtained from a study of blood T cell repertoires in COVID-19. Here immunoSEQ multiplex PCR was the method, and the copy in TCRdb shows in-frame clones only, minus some. Here the sample spans around 130,000 clones, around 83% being singletons. Cohort allocation depended upon clinical history that participants reported. The germline V and J ends were trimmed by 5 bases and 1 base, with 8 bases remaining between them. The germline CDR1 and CDR2 sequences are MNHNY and SVGAGI (reference sequence). The CDR3 totals 14 residues. The TCR originated in a man under 40 who had recovered from COVID-19. The chain has TRBV6-6 and TRBJ2-2; no reliable D call. The specimen was PBMCs or T cells enriched from blood (not recorded which). The CDR3 sequence is CASSLSWNTGELFF. The DNA for the CDR3 is TGTGCCAGCAGTCTTAGCTGGAACACCGGGGAGCTGTTTTTT.